This is a list of T cell receptor beta chains from one sample in a study of breast tumors, draining lymph nodes, adjacent tissues. TCRdb reprocessed the multiplex PCR reads via MiXCR and lists one record per CDR3 protein. The sample contains 150,000 to 200,000 distinct CDR3 sequences, approximately 30% of which appear only once. Material: axillary lymph node tissue. These receptors originate from a female donor with breast cancer. Some clones in this sample may be carry-over from other donors' samples. Both conserved end residues are part of each CDR3. The D gene is left open where the match is weak. Clone size is given for some rows only: seen once, a few or many times, or a class if the clone is expanded.

cdr3_nt | cdr3_aa | v_call | d_call | clone_size | j_call
TGTGCCAGCAGCAACACAGGGATTCCCACCGGGGAGCTGTTTTTT | CASSNTGIPTGELFF | TRBV11-3 | NA | NA | TRBJ2-2
TGTGCCAGCAGTCACTCGTCAGGGTCGGATGGAAACACCATATATTTT | CASSHSSGSDGNTIYF | TRBV6-5 | NA | NA | TRBJ1-3
TGCAGTGCTAGGGAGCACGGGCCTTATGGCTACACCTTC | CSAREHGPYGYTF | TRBV20-1 | NA | NA | TRBJ1-2
TGTGCCAGCAGTGAAGACACAGTCAATGAGCAGTTCTTC | CASSEDTVNEQFF | TRBV6-1 | NA | NA | TRBJ2-1
TGTGCCTGGGCACAAGCGCGGGATTTCTATGGCTACACCTTC | CAWAQARDFYGYTF | TRBV30 | NA | NA | TRBJ1-2
TGCAGTGCTACGGAAGGGAGCGCCCCCTTCTTC | CSATEGSAPFF | TRBV20-1 | NA | many | TRBJ2-1
TGTGCCATCAGTGAGTCGATGGCCGGGAGCTCCTACAATGAGCAGTTCTTC | CAISESMAGSSYNEQFF | TRBV10-3 | NA | few | TRBJ2-1
TGTGCCAGCAGCCCGGGACTAGCGGGAGAGTGGGGATGGCACGATGAGCAGTTCTTC | CASSPGLAGEWGWHDEQFF | TRBV7-6 | TRBD2 | NA | TRBJ2-1
TGTGCCAGCAGTGACTCGGGACAGGGACAGCCCCAGCATTTT | CASSDSGQGQPQHF | TRBV6-4 | TRBD1 | NA | TRBJ1-5
TGCGTCAGCAGCTCCAATGGCCAGGGGAGAACTAATGAAAAACTGTTTTTT | CVSSSNGQGRTNEKLFF | TRBV5-1 | NA | NA | TRBJ1-4
TGCAGTGCTAGGGGGCGGCCAGCGGGAGGAAATGTCAATGAGCAGTTCTTC | CSARGRPAGGNVNEQFF | TRBV20-1 | TRBD2 | NA | TRBJ2-1
TGTGCCAGCAGCCAACAGGGTTCGAGGGGGCTAGCGGGAGATGAGACCCAGTACTTC | CASSQQGSRGLAGDETQYF | TRBV25-1 | TRBD2 | many | TRBJ2-5
TGCGCCAGCAGCTTCGGGGGGGAAAAACAAGAGACCCAGTACTTC | CASSFGGEKQETQYF | TRBV5-1 | TRBD2 | NA | TRBJ2-5
TGTGCCAGCAGCAGGGGATTCGAACCCCTCCACTTT | CASSRGFEPLHF | TRBV12-3/TRBV12-4 | NA | many | TRBJ1-6
TGTGCCAGCAGAACGGGGCACGGGAATTCACCCCTCCACTTT | CASRTGHGNSPLHF | TRBV7-8 | NA | many | TRBJ1-6
TGTGCTAGAGAGAGGGGACAGACTAACTATGGCTACACCTTC | CARERGQTNYGYTF | TRBV25-1 | TRBD1 | NA | TRBJ1-2
TGCAGCGTTGACCGGGGACAGGGGGGAGAGACCCAGTACTTC | CSVDRGQGGETQYF | TRBV29-1 | TRBD1 | once | TRBJ2-5